These 11 T cell receptor beta chains were all obtained from the same sample, sequenced in a study of OX40 agonist ivuxolimab in advanced cancers. Profiling relied on immunoSEQ multiplex PCR, and the TCRdb table lists in-frame clones only, not all of them. The sample has 50,000 to 70,000 clones, 65% to 85% seen once; the top ten hold over 0.55%. Sequencing was performed on CD4+ or CD8+ T cells sorted from blood, taken in a trial of the OX40 agonist ivuxolimab. The source is an adult with an advanced solid tumor such as melanoma, head and neck, liver or kidney cancer.

This rearrangement joins TRBV27 to TRBJ1-1, with 7 bases fitting TRBD1. CDR1 and CDR2 from the germline V gene are MNHEY and SMNVEV (reference sequence). The CDR3 has 13 amino acids. Trimming at V came to 5 bases and at J to 6 bases, leaving 6 bases not matched to a gene. Here the CDR3 reads CASSQQGSAEAFF. The DNA of the CDR3 is TGTGCCAGCAGTCAACAGGGGTCGGCTGAAGCTTTCTTT.

The rearrangement uses TRBV6-1 and TRBJ2-7, with 9 bases matching TRBD2. CDR3 length equals 12 residues. After removal of 4 bases from V and 12 bases from J, the junction contained 7 bases not matched to a gene. CDR1 is MNHNS, CDR2 SASEGT, per germline. CDR3 residues: CASSVNSGSVYF. The CDR3 DNA is TGTGCCAGCAGTGTTAATAGCGGGAGTGTGTACTTC.

The chain employs TRBV19 and TRBJ2-5, with no clear D. The CDR3 contains 15 residues. V was pared by 1 base and J by 2 bases, with 11 bases between. The germline V gene has CDR1 LNHDA and CDR2 SQIVND (reference sequence). The DNA for the CDR3 is TGTGCCAGTAGTATAGTCGGGCCCCGGCAAGAGACCCAGTACTTC. The encoded protein is CASSIVGPRQETQYF.

The chain joins TRBV19 to TRBJ2-1, with unresolved D. Per the germline V gene, CDR1 is LNHDA and CDR2 is SQIVND (reference sequence). V lost 7 bases, J lost 6 bases, and 13 bases lay in between. This CDR3 comprises 13 residues. The CDR3 coding sequence is TGTGCCAGTACCAGACGTAGTGTCAATGAGCAGTTCTTC. Translated, it gives CASTRRSVNEQFF.

This chain links TRBV6-6 with TRBJ2-7, with 10 positions matching TRBD2. Germline CDR1 is MNHNY and CDR2 is SVGAGI (reference sequence). After removal of 9 bases from V and 6 bases from J, the junction contained 11 bases not matched to a gene. This CDR3 is built from 14 residues. The CDR3 bases are TGTGCCAGTGATCTTGGGACTAGCGCCCCCGAGCAGTACTTC. Translation: CASDLGTSAPEQYF.

The V and J genes are TRBV28 and TRBJ1-2, with D possibly TRBD1 on 5 matching bases. Germline CDR1 is MDHEN and CDR2 is SYDVKM. The CDR3 is made up of 14 amino acids. Trimming shortened V by 5 bases and J by 4 bases, and 14 bases separated the two germline ends. Here the CDR3 DNA reads TGTGCCAGCAGTCTAGGGGCAGGCTCCTATGGCTACACCTTC. Translated: CASSLGAGSYGYTF.

The rearrangement uses TRBV5-4 and TRBJ1-2; TRBD1 matches 9 bases. Trimming took 4 bases from V and 6 from J; bases not matched to a gene: 4. The CDR3 runs 13 residues. Germline V CDR1 and CDR2: SGHNT, YYREEE (reference sequence). CDR3 nucleotide sequence: TGTGCCAGCAGCCAACAGGGGGCTAATGGCTACACCTTC. It codes for CASSQQGANGYTF.

J is TRBJ1-4 and V is TRBV6-6; no firm D call. Trimming left V 4 bases short and J 10 bases short, with 10 bases between. This CDR3 contains 12 residues. The germline V gene encodes CDR1 MNHNY and CDR2 SVGAGI (reference sequence). CDR3 nucleotide sequence: TGTGCCAGCAGTTCCGGAGCGGGAAAACTGTTTTTT. Translated, it gives CASSSGAGKLFF.

The chain has TRBV6-5 and TRBJ2-2; D gene ambiguous. The CDR3 has 14 amino acids. V lost 2 bases and J lost 4, with 8 bases in between. Germline lookup yields CDR1 MNHEY and CDR2 SVGAGI. The CDR3 loop reads CASSYLRGTGELFF. CDR3 DNA sequence: TGTGCCAGCAGTTACCTTCGAGGCACCGGGGAGCTGTTTTTT.

This clone came up a few times. The V gene is TRBV5-1, the J gene TRBJ1-1, with D hard to call. V dropped 0 bases and J dropped 0 bases, with 9 bases sitting between them. The CDR3 contains 15 residues. From germline, CDR1 is SGHRS and CDR2 YFSETQ. The CDR3 sequence is CASSLGASVNTEAFF. Written as DNA, the CDR3 is TGCGCCAGCAGCTTGGGTGCCTCTGTGAACACTGAAGCTTTCTTT.

V is TRBV4-3 and J is TRBJ2-2; perhaps TRBD1 as D (5 bases). The V and J ends lost 4 bases and 2 bases respectively, with 14 bases between them. From germline, CDR1 is LGHNA and CDR2 YSLEER. The CDR3 contains 16 residues. This CDR3 reads CASSLGAWGNTGELFF. CDR3 DNA sequence: TGCGCCAGCAGCCTTGGGGCGTGGGGTAACACCGGGGAGCTGTTTTTT.